One sample yielded the 20 T cell receptor beta chains listed below, sequenced in a study of CD8+CD57+ T cells in acquired aplastic anemia. Genomic DNA templated the TCR beta VDJ and CDR3 profiling. A single record per CDR3 protein comes from TCRdb applying MiXCR to the reads. Of 200,000 or so distinct CDR3 sequences in the sample, roughly 64% are singletons; the top ten hold roughly 46%. The specimen sequenced was sorted CD4+, CD8+, or CD8+CD57+ T cells (not recorded which) from PBMCs. Receptors were obtained from a human donor with severe aplastic anemia or a healthy control (not recorded which).

The CDR3 sequence is CATSDPWGVQFF. In DNA form, the CDR3 reads TGTGCCACCAGTGACCCCTGGGGGGTGCAGTTCTTC. V gene TRBV24-1 combines with J gene TRBJ2-1; perhaps TRBD2 as D (6 bases). Germline CDR1 is KGHDR and CDR2 is SFDVKD. With 4 bases removed from V and 12 bases from J, the gap between germline ends came to 12 bases. The CDR3 sequence is 12 residues long.

This clonotype was counted between two and nine times. The rearrangement links TRBV7-3 to TRBJ2-1; D is undetermined. The V and J ends lost 9 bases and 7 bases respectively, with 13 bases between them. Germline V gene data show CDR1 as SGHTA and CDR2 as FQGTGA. The CDR3 totals 12 residues. The CDR3 reads CASSLGRNEQFF. For the CDR3, the DNA is TGTGCCAGTAGTTTAGGTCGGAATGAGCAGTTCTTC.

Concerning this clonotype: One end of the junction varies from germline; a read error may be responsible. CDR3 loop: CASSISGDSSYNEQFF. The DNA of the CDR3 is TGTGCCAGCAGCATCTCAGGGGATTCCTCCTACAATGAGCAATTCTTC. The chain joins TRBV9 to TRBJ2-1; a weak D match, TRBD1 (6 bases). Germline V lookup: CDR1 SGDLS, CDR2 YYNGEE. There are 16 residues in the CDR3.

This clonotype has just one count. The genes are TRBV5-1 and TRBJ1-2, with a tentative D call TRBD1 (5 bases). V was trimmed by 3 bases and J by 4 bases, leaving 13 bases between them. The CDR3 spans 14 residues. Germline values: CDR1 SGHRS, CDR2 YFSETQ. CDR3 nucleotides: TGCGCCAGCAGCTCAAGAACACAGGCCTATGGCTACACCTTC. Encoded protein: CASSSRTQAYGYTF.

The rearrangement links TRBV11-1 to TRBJ2-7; D tentatively fits TRBD1 or TRBD2 (5 bases each). The germline V gene has CDR1 SGHAT and CDR2 FQDESV (reference sequence). V lost 5 bases to trimming and J lost 5 bases, with 10 bases between them. The CDR3 consists of 12 residues. The CDR3 bases are TGTGCCAGCAGCGCCGGGACGGACGAGCAGTACTTC. Translated, it gives CASSAGTDEQYF.

The rearrangement links TRBV5-1 to TRBJ1-1; perhaps TRBD1 as D (5 bases). V was shortened by 0 bases and J by 8 bases, with 11 bases between the two germline ends. CDR1 SGHRS and CDR2 YFSETQ come from the germline V gene. The CDR3 spans 13 residues. In DNA form, the CDR3 reads TGCGCCAGCAGCTTGGGCAGGGACTACGAAGCTTTCTTT. The encoded protein is CASSLGRDYEAFF.

This clonotype was picked up one time. The chain uses TRBV10-3 and TRBJ2-5; 11 bases fit TRBD2. The CDR3 totals 16 residues. Germline V lookup: CDR1 ENHRY, CDR2 SYGVKD. Unmatched junction bases numbered 8, after V lost 4 bases and J lost 4 bases. CDR3 protein: CAISAILAGGPETQYF. The CDR3 nucleotides are TGTGCCATCAGTGCGATCCTAGCGGGGGGCCCAGAGACCCAGTACTTC.

The rearrangement uses TRBV19 and TRBJ1-2, with D possibly being TRBD1 (5 bases). CDR3 length: 19 residues. V lost 5 bases to trimming and J lost 6 bases, with 31 bases between them. The germline V gene has CDR1 LNHDA and CDR2 SQIVND (reference sequence). The CDR3 spells CASSALPGLERDPTHGYTF. The DNA of the CDR3 is TGTGCCAGTAGTGCCCTCCCGGGACTGGAGAGAGACCCGACCCATGGCTACACCTTC.

This clonotype was detected only a few times. The V and J genes are TRBV15 and TRBJ2-7; 8 bases align to TRBD1. Per germline, CDR1 LNHNV and CDR2 YYDKDF (reference sequence). With V trimmed by 4 bases and J by 4 bases, 12 bases remained unmatched. There are 16 residues in the CDR3. The CDR3 region is CATSTRDGTGSYEQYF. In DNA, the CDR3 is TGTGCCACCAGCACGAGGGACGGGACAGGCAGTTACGAGCAGTACTTC.

The genes are TRBV15 and TRBJ2-3; D ambiguous. The CDR3 extends over 14 amino acids. V was trimmed by 1 base and J by 5 bases, leaving 10 bases between them. CDR1 is LNHNV and CDR2 is YYDKDF in the germline V gene (reference sequence). The CDR3 loop reads CATSRVGSIDTQYF. The CDR3, as DNA: TGTGCCACCAGCAGAGTAGGGTCGATAGATACGCAGTATTTT.

The V and J genes are TRBV7-3 and TRBJ1-1; D unclear. The CDR3 contains 15 residues. V lost 5 bases to trimming and J lost 2 bases, with 15 bases between them. From germline, CDR1 is SGHTA and CDR2 FQGTGA. In DNA, the CDR3 is TGTGCCAGCAGCCATTTGGGAGGGCTTAACACTGAAGCTTTCTTT. This gives the protein CASSHLGGLNTEAFF.

Ten or more counts support this clonotype. This rearrangement joins TRBV5-8 to TRBJ1-5; D gene ambiguous. This CDR3 region has 11 residues. V was cut by 4 bases and J by 11 bases, with 10 bases left in between. Germline values: CDR1 SGHTS, CDR2 YDEGEE. CDR3 DNA sequence: TGTGCCAGCAGCCCCCCCCAAACCCAGCATTTT. Its translation is CASSPPQTQHF.

This clonotype showed up just a few times. The chain carries TRBV7-9 and TRBJ2-7; tentative D call: TRBD1 (6 bases). V was cut by 5 bases and J by 7 bases, with 18 bases left in between. Looked up from germline, CDR1 is SEHNR and CDR2 is FQNEAQ (reference sequence). This CDR3 is built from 14 residues. CDR3 nucleotides: TGTGCCAGCAGCCCACCCCAGGGGCGAGAAGAGCAGTACTTC. Its protein product is CASSPPQGREEQYF.

To note about this clonotype: This CDR3 fails to terminate in the conserved phenylalanine or tryptophan, so it likely reflects a read error. The rearrangement links TRBV19 to TRBJ1-6, with 7 bases fitting TRBD1. The CDR3 sequence is 14 residues long. Trimming removed 3 bases from V and 10 bases from J; junction bases left unmatched: 6. Germline V gene lookup returns CDR1 LNHDA and CDR2 SQIVND (reference sequence). This CDR3 is CASSIKGARSPLHL. The DNA of the CDR3 is TGTGCCAGTAGTATTAAGGGGGCTAGGTCACCCCTCCACCTT.

This clonotype was seen a handful of times. The chain is built from TRBV25-1 and TRBJ1-2, with 8 bases aligning to TRBD1. The CDR3 is 16 amino acids. V dropped 3 bases and J dropped 4; count of bases not matched to a gene: 10. Germline V CDR1 and CDR2: MGHDK, SYGVNS. The CDR3 protein is CASSDSTGVRVYGYTF. CDR3 bases: TGTGCCAGCAGTGACTCGACAGGGGTACGAGTCTATGGCTACACCTTC.

The rearrangement joins TRBV30 to TRBJ1-2; D uncertain. V gave up 0 bases and J gave up 8 bases, with 13 bases separating them. Per the germline V gene, CDR1 is GTSNPN and CDR2 is SVGIG (reference sequence). The CDR3 extends over 13 amino acids. As DNA, the CDR3 is TGTGCCTGGAGTGTAGGGTCAGTTGGAGGCTACACCTTC. Translating it yields CAWSVGSVGGYTF.

This clonotype was seen a few times. J is TRBJ1-1 and V is TRBV5-5; D perhaps matches TRBD1 (6 bases). Trimming took 3 bases from V and 3 from J, leaving 18 bases between them. Germline values: CDR1 SGHKS, CDR2 YYEKEE (reference sequence). CDR3 length equals 16 residues. This chain's CDR3 is CASSWQGLGIDTEAFF. The CDR3 nucleotides read TGTGCCAGCAGCTGGCAGGGGTTGGGGATCGACACTGAAGCTTTCTTT.

The chain joins TRBV25-1 to TRBJ1-2; the D is unclear. Trimming took off 4 bases at V and 1 base at J, with 10 bases between the two ends. CDR3 length equals 14 residues. Germline CDR1 and CDR2: MGHDK and SYGVNS. CDR3 DNA: TGTGCCAGCAGTGCACAGAGTGGTAACTATGGCTACACCTTC. Translating it yields CASSAQSGNYGYTF.

This clonotype came up once. A read error may account for a junction end that differs from germline. The CDR3 protein is CASSGGASGVNNEQFF. The DNA of the CDR3 is TGTGCCAGCAGCGGGGGGGCTAGCGGGGTTAACAATGAGCAGTTTTTT. The gene calls are TRBV9 and TRBJ2-2, with 9 bases lining up with TRBD2. This CDR3 region has 16 residues. Germline CDR1 SGDLS, CDR2 YYNGEE.

In this sample, this clonotype turned up a few times. The chain combines TRBV7-9 with TRBJ1-4; the D gene is possibly TRBD1 (5 bases). In germline, CDR1 is SEHNR, CDR2 FQNEAQ (reference sequence). The CDR3 extends over 12 amino acids. Trimming stripped 1 base from V and 12 bases from J, with 9 bases between. Here the CDR3 reads CASSLGGRELFF. In DNA, the CDR3 is TGTGCCAGCAGCTTAGGGGGCAGGGAACTGTTTTTT.